This TCR beta chain was found in a study of OX40 agonist ivuxolimab in advanced cancers. Study details: Two cutaneous melanoma patients and one hepatocellular carcinoma patient, three in all, had partial responses.

Generated by immunoSEQ multiplex PCR, the TCRdb table keeps only in-frame clones and is missing some. The sample holds tens of thousands of clones, roughly 80% seen once. The CDR3 consists of 15 residues. Per germline, CDR1 SGHVS and CDR2 FNYEAQ. Trimming pared 0 bases from V and 0 bases from J, leaving 6 bases between. V gene TRBV7-6 combines with J gene TRBJ2-1; D unclear. Sequencing was performed on CD4+ or CD8+ T cells sorted from blood, taken in a trial of the OX40 agonist ivuxolimab. The source is an adult with an advanced solid tumor such as melanoma, head and neck, liver or kidney cancer. CDR3 residues: CASSLAGDSYNEQFF. CDR3 coding DNA: TGTGCCAGCAGCTTAGCCGGAGACTCCTACAATGAGCAGTTCTTC.